Listed here is a single T cell receptor (beta chain). Its antigen is not known. Trimming cost V 5 bases and J 4 bases, with 14 bases left between them. The CDR3 extends over 14 amino acids. From germline, CDR1 is SGHTA and CDR2 FQGNSA. Using immunoSEQ multiplex PCR, the repertoire was profiled, and TCRdb retains in-frame clones only, with some absent. The data show some 83,000 clones, about 86% seen once. The data were taken from a study of OX40 agonist ivuxolimab in advanced cancers. The study's findings and limits: At 0.1 to 3.0 mg/kg, CD4+ and CD8+ blood T cells expanded clonally by week 6. Partial responders dosed at 0.1-3.0 mg/kg displayed clonal expansion ranking among the lowest.

This specimen consisted of CD4+ or CD8+ T cells sorted from blood, obtained in a trial of the OX40 agonist ivuxolimab. This sequence was found in an adult with an advanced solid tumor such as melanoma, head and neck, liver or kidney cancer. The chain joins TRBV7-2 to TRBJ1-1, with a weak D call TRBD1 (6 bases). This chain's CDR3 is CASSIRGGSTEAFF. The CDR3 DNA reads as TGTGCCAGCAGCATCAGGGGAGGTAGCACTGAAGCTTTCTTT.